This T cell receptor beta chain was sequenced for a study of human T cells and chemical hapten exposure. Regarding time point: healthy volunteer bleed at 2 weeks. Unfractionated whole blood served as the source for total RNA extraction. The CDR3 length is 17 residues. At least ten counts were recorded for this clonotype. The library gave individual cDNA molecules unique molecular identifiers. In the source study's methods: Approximately 99,000 TCRs per sample was the median, with a range of 23,224 to 690,600. MiXCR was run by TCRdb on the RACE reads, yielding one entry per CDR3 protein. For this entry, the V and J calls and clone size follow TCRdb and not the study's own pipeline. The sample shows approximately 97,000 distinct CDR3 sequences, roughly 8.5% of them seen only once.

This sequence originates from a female donor in good health. Some clones in this sample may be carry-over from other donors' samples. Material for sequencing was whole blood. V is TRBV21-1 and J is TRBJ2-1; the table's D call of TRBD1 was not tested on the DNA. TRBV21-1 is an annotated pseudogene. The CDR3 bases are TGTGCCAGCAGCAAAGCGTTGGGACGCCGGACTCAGAATGAGCAGTTCTTC. This codes for CASSKALGRRTQNEQFF.